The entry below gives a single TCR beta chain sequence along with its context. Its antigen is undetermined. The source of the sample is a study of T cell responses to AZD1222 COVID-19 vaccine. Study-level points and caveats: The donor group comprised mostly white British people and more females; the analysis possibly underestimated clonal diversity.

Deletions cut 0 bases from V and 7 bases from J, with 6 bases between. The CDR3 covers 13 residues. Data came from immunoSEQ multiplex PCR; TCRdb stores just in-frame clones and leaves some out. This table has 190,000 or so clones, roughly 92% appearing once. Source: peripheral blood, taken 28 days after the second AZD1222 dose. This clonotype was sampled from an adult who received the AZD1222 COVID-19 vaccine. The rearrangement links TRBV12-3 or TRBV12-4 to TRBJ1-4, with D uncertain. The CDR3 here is CASSLAGPEKLFF. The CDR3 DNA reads TGTGCCAGCAGTTTAGCCGGGCCTGAAAAACTGTTTTTT.